This T cell receptor beta chain was sequenced in a study of T cell responses to AZD1222 COVID-19 vaccine. Overall study: The study pooled second doses at about 4 or about 12 weeks.

CDR3 length: 13 amino acids. V lost 1 base, J lost 6 bases, and 9 bases lay in between. Germline loops: CDR1 SEHNR, CDR2 FQNEAQ (reference sequence). Study-wide points: Spike-specific TCR depth and breadth grew after two AZD1222 doses. Females made up more of the donors, who were largely white British, and clonal diversity may have come out too low.

With respect to this clone: What it binds is unknown.

This table comes from immunoSEQ multiplex PCR, and its TCRdb copy is limited to in-frame clones, with some not included. The sample carries tens of thousands of clones, approximately 86% recorded once. The chain recombines TRBV7-9 with TRBJ1-2; TRBD1 might be the D (6 bases). The TCR sequence derives from an adult in good health. The sample consisted of peripheral blood, taken on day 0 of AZD1222 vaccination. The CDR3 coding sequence is TGTGCCAGCAGCTTAGTTCGACAGGATGGCTACACCTTC. Protein sequence: CASSLVRQDGYTF.